This T cell receptor beta chain originates from a study of T cell responses to AZD1222 COVID-19 vaccine. Data came from immunoSEQ multiplex PCR; TCRdb stores just in-frame clones and leaves some out. The profile covers about 110,000 clones, with approximately 85% appearing a single time and around 13% taken by the ten largest. The J segment lost 0 bases and the V segment lost 4 bases, leaving 6 bases of the junction unmatched. This CDR3 has 16 amino acids. Germline values: CDR1 SGHAT, CDR2 FQNNGV. The chain employs TRBV11-2 and TRBJ2-3, with 8 bases matching TRBD2. The sequencing here drew on peripheral blood, taken on day 0 of MenACWY control vaccination. The TCR sequence derives from an adult in good health. The CDR3 loop is CASSSYSGVSTDTQYF. Here the CDR3 DNA reads TGTGCCAGCAGCTCCTATAGCGGGGTCAGCACAGATACGCAGTATTTT. Drawing the rest from reference TRBV11-2 and TRBJ2-3, the complete variable domain is EAGVAQSPRYKIIEKRQSVAFWCNPISGHATLYWYQQILGQGPKLLIQFQNNGVVDDSQLPKDRFSAERLKGVDSTLKIQPAKLEDSAVYLCASSSYSGVSTDTQYFGPGTRLTVL.